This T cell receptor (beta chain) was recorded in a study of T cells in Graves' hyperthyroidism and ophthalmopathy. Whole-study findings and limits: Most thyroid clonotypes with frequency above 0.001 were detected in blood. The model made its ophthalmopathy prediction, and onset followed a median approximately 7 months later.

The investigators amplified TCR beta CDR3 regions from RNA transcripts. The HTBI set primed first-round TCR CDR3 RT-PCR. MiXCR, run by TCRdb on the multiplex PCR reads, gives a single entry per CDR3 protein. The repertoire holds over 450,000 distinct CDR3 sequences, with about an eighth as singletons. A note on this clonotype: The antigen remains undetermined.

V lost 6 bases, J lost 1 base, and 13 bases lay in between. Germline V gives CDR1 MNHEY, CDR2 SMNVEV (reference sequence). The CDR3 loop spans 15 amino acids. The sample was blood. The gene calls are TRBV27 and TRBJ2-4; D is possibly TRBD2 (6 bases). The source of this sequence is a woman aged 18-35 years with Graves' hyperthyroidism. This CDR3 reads CASRVIRGAKNIQYF. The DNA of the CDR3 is TGTGCCAGCAGAGTGATCCGGGGGGCCAAAAACATTCAGTACTTC.